This is a list of T cell receptor beta chains from one sample in a study of blood T cell repertoires in COVID-19. The method was immunoSEQ multiplex PCR; TCRdb's version includes in-frame clones alone and lacks a portion of them. The table has 170,000 or so clones, over 80% seen once. The sample consisted of peripheral blood. The receptors shown here come from an older woman with acute or convalescent COVID-19. Each CDR3 is given with its conserved first and last residue. The D gene is left open where the match is weak. Clone size, where shown, is once, few, many, or a class for clones that have expanded.

j_gene,d_gene,v_gene,abundance,CDR3nt,CDR3aa
TRBJ2-2,NA,TRBV19,few,TGTGCCAGTAGGGGCAGGGCAAACACCGGGGAGCTGTTTTTT,CASRGRANTGELFF
TRBJ1-4,TRBD1,TRBV4-3,NA,TGCGCCAGCAGCCAAGATGGAGCAGGGGGTAATGAAAAACTGTTTTTT,CASSQDGAGGNEKLFF
TRBJ1-6,NA,TRBV5-4,NA,TGTGCCAGCAGCTCCTATGGTCGGACAGCCTCCTATAATTCACCCCTCCACTTT,CASSSYGRTASYNSPLHF
TRBJ1-1,TRBD1,TRBV6-4,NA,TGTGCCAGCATGGGACAGCCGAACACTGAAGCTTTCTTT,CASMGQPNTEAFF
TRBJ1-2,TRBD1,TRBV7-9,NA,TGTGCCAGCAGCTTAGGTCAGGGGGTTAACTATGGCTACACCTTC,CASSLGQGVNYGYTF
TRBJ1-2,NA,TRBV19,NA,TGTGCCAGTAGTATAGTCAAAACCGGGGATCTGGACTATGGCTACACCTTC,CASSIVKTGDLDYGYTF
TRBJ1-1,NA,TRBV6-2/TRBV6-3,NA,TGTGCCAGCAGTTACTCGAGGGTCAGCATGAACACTGAAGCTTTCTTT,CASSYSRVSMNTEAFF
TRBJ2-7,TRBD1,TRBV5-1,NA,TGCGCCAGCAGCTTGTCGGACAGGGTCGGCGAGCAGTACTTC,CASSLSDRVGEQYF
TRBJ1-1,TRBD1,TRBV7-6,NA,TGTGCCAGCAGCTGGACAGGGGACACTGAAGCTTTCTTT,CASSWTGDTEAFF
TRBJ1-5,NA,TRBV6-5,once,TGTGCCAGCAGCCGCCTTGGACAGCCCAATCAGCCCCAGCATTTT,CASSRLGQPNQPQHF
TRBJ1-5,TRBD1,TRBV9,NA,TGTGCCAGCAGCTCGGGACAGGGTCCACAGCCCCAGCATTTT,CASSSGQGPQPQHF
TRBJ2-5,NA,TRBV4-3,NA,TGCGCCAGCAGCCAAGGGGAGCGGGCTCAAGAGACCCAGTACTTC,CASSQGERAQETQYF
TRBJ2-7,TRBD1,TRBV5-1,NA,TGCGCCAGCAGCCCGGGACAGGGGGCGTACTACGAGCAGTACTTC,CASSPGQGAYYEQYF
TRBJ2-1,TRBD1,TRBV27,NA,TGTGCCAGCAGTTATCGAGGACAGGCTCCCTACAATGAGCAGTTCTTC,CASSYRGQAPYNEQFF
TRBJ2-3,TRBD1,TRBV9,NA,TGTGCCAGCAGCCCGGGACAGGGCCCCACAGATACGCAGTATTTT,CASSPGQGPTDTQYF
TRBJ1-6,NA,TRBV6-2/TRBV6-3,NA,TGTGCCAGCAGTAACATACGTCCGCCCCTCCACTTT,CASSNIRPPLHF
TRBJ2-3,TRBD2,TRBV5-1,NA,TGCGCCAGCAGTAACGGGCCGGGGGGTCCAGATACGCAGTATTTT,CASSNGPGGPDTQYF
TRBJ1-1,NA,TRBV6-5,NA,TGTGCCACAAGGACAGTCCTAGACACTGAAGCTTTCTTT,CATRTVLDTEAFF
TRBJ1-6,NA,TRBV2,NA,TGTGCCAGCAGTGATAGACAGGTCGATCATTCACCCCTCCACTTT,CASSDRQVDHSPLHF
TRBJ1-1,NA,TRBV18,NA,TGTGCCAGCTCACGATCTGACTCGGGTGAAGCTTTCTTT,CASSRSDSGEAFF
TRBJ1-3,NA,TRBV2,few,TGTGCCAGCACCGGACAGTCCTTCTCTGGAAACACCATATATTTT,CASTGQSFSGNTIYF
TRBJ2-5,NA,TRBV6-2/TRBV6-3,NA,TGTGCCAGCAGTTACTCGGGACTAGAGACCCAGTACTTC,CASSYSGLETQYF
TRBJ2-7,NA,TRBV4-1,once,TGCGCCAGCAGCCAAGATAACCTCCGGGGCGAGCAGTACTTC,CASSQDNLRGEQYF
TRBJ2-7,TRBD1,TRBV6-6,NA,TGTGCCAGCAGTGCTCGACAGGGGAACTCCTACGAGCAGTACTTC,CASSARQGNSYEQYF
TRBJ1-3,NA,TRBV4-2,NA,TGTGCCAGCAGCCAAGAAGGGGGTCCTACCGGAAACACCATATATTTT,CASSQEGGPTGNTIYF
TRBJ1-1,NA,TRBV5-4,NA,TGTGCCAGCAGCTCCCCGGGGCAGGGAGGGAATGGAGCTTTCTTT,CASSSPGQGGNGAFF
TRBJ2-7,NA,TRBV7-9,few,TGTGCCAGCTCTTCTCTAGCAGGATACGAGCAGTACTTC,CASSSLAGYEQYF
TRBJ1-1,TRBD1,TRBV12-5,NA,TGTGCTAGTGGTTTGGGACAGGGCGGGAACACTGAAGCTTTCTTT,CASGLGQGGNTEAFF
TRBJ1-5,TRBD1,TRBV5-1,NA,TGCGCCAGCAGCTTGGAGGGGGCGAGCAATCAGCCCCAGCATTTT,CASSLEGASNQPQHF
TRBJ1-2,NA,TRBV5-1,few,TGCGCCAGCAGCCGGGACACAAACTATGGCTACACCTTC,CASSRDTNYGYTF
TRBJ1-3,TRBD1,TRBV6-2/TRBV6-3,NA,TGTGCCAGCAGTTACTTCGGGACAGGGATCACTGGAAACACCATATATTTT,CASSYFGTGITGNTIYF
TRBJ2-7,TRBD1,TRBV10-3,NA,TGTGCCATCAGTGACCCCGGGACAGCCACCTCCTACGAGCAGTACTTC,CAISDPGTATSYEQYF
TRBJ1-5,NA,TRBV27,NA,TGTGCCAGCAGTCCCGCCCAGGGCTCCCGTCAGCCCCAGCATTTT,CASSPAQGSRQPQHF
TRBJ1-1,NA,TRBV18,NA,TGTGCCAGTCAGGGAGGGATCGAAGCTTTCTTT,CASQGGIEAFF
TRBJ1-5,NA,TRBV5-1,NA,TGCGCCAGCAGCTTTTGGGGCTTGGATAGCAATCAGCCCCAGCATTTT,CASSFWGLDSNQPQHF
TRBJ2-5,TRBD1,TRBV3-1/TRBV3-2,NA,TGTGCCAGCAGCGAACTTGACAGGGGGAAAGAGACCCAGTACTTC,CASSELDRGKETQYF
TRBJ1-1,NA,TRBV6-5,NA,TGTGCCATTTTGGGCTGGGTAAACACTGAAGCTTTCTTT,CAILGWVNTEAFF
TRBJ1-2,TRBD1,TRBV6-6,NA,TGTGCCAGCAGTCGACTAATTGGGACAGGCGGAAGCTATGGCTACACCTTC,CASSRLIGTGGSYGYTF
TRBJ2-3,TRBD1,TRBV24-1,NA,TGTGCCACCAGTGACCCCGGAGACAGGGGTACAGATACGCAGTATTTT,CATSDPGDRGTDTQYF
TRBJ2-5,NA,TRBV4-2,once,TGTGCCAGCAGCCAAGCTTCAGGACAGCAAGAGACCCAGTACTTC,CASSQASGQQETQYF
TRBJ1-2,NA,TRBV27,NA,TGTGCCAGCAGGAAGTCCGAGGGTTTCAACTATGGCTACACCTTC,CASRKSEGFNYGYTF